This is a list of T cell receptor beta chains from one sample in a study of blood T cell repertoires in COVID-19. The method was immunoSEQ multiplex PCR; TCRdb's version includes in-frame clones alone and lacks a portion of them. The sample yields under 250,000 clones, approximately 86% seen once. Sequences were obtained from peripheral blood. All receptors come from a woman aged 60-75 years who had recovered from COVID-19. The CDR3 runs from the conserved cysteine through the conserved F or W. D genes are given only for firm matches. The size of a clone is reported for some rows only, either as once, few or many, or as a class for expanded clones.

j_call | d_call | v_call | clone_size | cdr3_aa | cdr3_nt
TRBJ2-7 | . | TRBV28 | . | CASRSTGTRYEQYF | TGTGCCAGCAGGTCTACCGGGACACGCTACGAGCAGTACTTC
TRBJ1-1 | . | TRBV3-1/TRBV3-2 | . | CASSLYSDGQGDTEAFF | TGTGCCAGCAGTCTATACTCAGACGGACAAGGGGACACTGAAGCTTTCTTT
TRBJ1-5 | . | TRBV10-3 | . | CAISESTRDQPQHF | TGTGCCATCAGTGAGTCAACTAGAGATCAGCCCCAGCATTTT
TRBJ2-1 | . | TRBV11-2 | . | CASSLVGYPYNEQFF | TGTGCCAGCAGCTTAGTCGGGTATCCCTACAATGAGCAGTTCTTC
TRBJ1-5 | . | TRBV5-8 | . | CASSLWGSGNQPQHF | TGTGCCAGCAGTTTGTGGGGCTCGGGCAATCAGCCCCAGCATTTT
TRBJ2-5 | TRBD1 | TRBV27 | . | CASSSHGQGGWLETQYF | TGTGCCAGCAGTTCCCATGGACAGGGCGGGTGGCTAGAGACCCAGTACTTC
TRBJ2-5 | TRBD1 | TRBV12-3/TRBV12-4 | once | CASSGTGQETQYF | TGTGCCAGCAGTGGGACAGGCCAAGAGACCCAGTACTTC
TRBJ2-5 | TRBD2 | TRBV4-3 | once | CASSQGLAETQYF | TGCGCCAGCAGCCAAGGACTAGCAGAGACCCAGTACTTC
TRBJ2-3 | TRBD2 | TRBV2 | once | CASSQGLAGATQYF | TGTGCCAGCAGTCAGGGACTAGCGGGGGCTACGCAGTATTTT
TRBJ2-1 | . | TRBV4-3 | . | CASSPVPYNEQFF | TGCGCCAGCAGCCCGGTACCCTACAATGAGCAGTTCTTC
TRBJ2-2 | . | TRBV19 | . | CASSIPGIGTGELFF | TGTGCCAGTAGTATCCCCGGGATCGGGACCGGGGAGCTGTTTTTT
TRBJ1-2 | . | TRBV21-1 | . | CASSSRGGDYGYTF | TGTGCCAGCAGCTCCCGGGGGGGCGACTATGGCTACACCTTC
TRBJ2-7 | . | TRBV9 | . | CASSVVETDSEQYF | TGTGCCAGCAGCGTAGTCGAGACGGACAGCGAGCAGTACTTC
TRBJ1-2 | . | TRBV5-4 | . | CASSLGRELSYTF | TGTGCCAGCAGCCTAGGACGGGAACTCAGCTACACCTTC
TRBJ1-1 | . | TRBV6-5 | . | CASRGGMGNTEAFF | TGTGCCAGCAGGGGAGGGATGGGGAACACTGAAGCTTTCTTT
TRBJ2-7 | TRBD2 | TRBV11-1 | . | CASSFGRGGHEQYF | TGTGCCAGCAGTTTCGGGCGGGGAGGGCACGAGCAGTACTTC
TRBJ2-5 | . | TRBV7-3 | . | CASSASGLGETQYF | TGTGCCAGCAGCGCAAGCGGTTTAGGGGAGACCCAGTACTTC
TRBJ2-2 | . | TRBV5-4 | few | CASSLTTDTGELFF | TGTGCCAGCAGCTTAACTACCGACACCGGGGAGCTGTTTTTT
TRBJ1-2 | . | TRBV3-1/TRBV3-2 | . | CASTRSGEIYGYTF | TGTGCCAGCACCCGAAGCGGGGAGATTTATGGCTACACCTTC
TRBJ2-2 | . | TRBV12-5 | . | CASGLLAGSTGELFF | TGTGCTAGTGGTTTGTTGGCGGGGAGTACCGGGGAGCTGTTTTTT
TRBJ2-3 | . | TRBV4-1 | . | CASSLLSVTSDTQYF | TGCGCCAGCAGCCTCCTATCGGTTACGTCAGATACGCAGTATTTT
TRBJ1-2 | TRBD1 | TRBV14 | . | CASSFRGGAYGYTF | TGTGCCAGCAGCTTTCGAGGGGGCGCCTATGGCTACACCTTC
TRBJ2-5 | TRBD2 | TRBV6-5 | once | CASSYSLAGDQETQYF | TGTGCCAGCAGTTACTCGCTAGCGGGGGACCAAGAGACCCAGTACTTC
TRBJ2-7 | . | TRBV7-8 | . | CASSPLYEQYF | TGTGCCAGCAGCCCCCTCTACGAGCAGTACTTC
TRBJ2-2 | . | TRBV6-6 | . | CASRLGPVDTGELFF | TGTGCCAGCAGACTCGGTCCCGTGGACACCGGGGAGCTGTTTTTT
TRBJ2-5 | TRBD1 | TRBV7-3 | . | CASSLTGVMETQYF | TGTGCCAGCAGCCTGACAGGGGTCATGGAGACCCAGTACTTC
TRBJ2-3 | . | TRBV11-2 | many | CASSPFTDTQYF | TGTGCCAGCAGCCCCTTCACAGATACGCAGTATTTT
TRBJ2-2 | . | TRBV27 | once | CASSPVIRGVGELFF | TGTGCCAGCAGTCCGGTTATCAGGGGTGTCGGGGAGCTGTTTTTT
TRBJ2-7 | TRBD2 | TRBV2 | . | CASRENLAGDYEQYF | TGTGCCAGCCGAGAGAATCTAGCGGGAGATTACGAGCAGTACTTC
TRBJ1-4 | TRBD1 | TRBV19 | . | CASSRQGWEEKLFF | TGTGCCAGTAGTCGACAGGGATGGGAAGAAAAACTGTTTTTT
TRBJ1-6 | . | TRBV6-5 | . | CASSYSRKANSPLHF | TGTGCCAGCAGTTACTCCAGGAAAGCCAATTCACCCCTCCACTTT
TRBJ2-3 | . | TRBV14 | once | CASSQEFWGVLTDTQYF | TGTGCCAGCAGCCAAGAATTTTGGGGAGTACTCACAGATACGCAGTATTTT
TRBJ2-1 | TRBD2 | TRBV5-4 | . | CASSFAGGLYNEQFF | TGTGCCAGCAGCTTTGCGGGGGGGTTGTACAATGAGCAGTTCTTC
TRBJ1-6 | TRBD1 | TRBV11-1 | . | CASSLGQGSPLHF | TGTGCCAGCAGCCTCGGACAGGGATCACCCCTCCACTTT
TRBJ2-1 | TRBD1 | TRBV19 | . | CASSTGQNNEQFF | TGTGCCAGTAGTACGGGACAGAACAATGAGCAGTTCTTC
TRBJ2-1 | TRBD2 | TRBV7-2 | once | CASSSSSGGPSYNEQFF | TGTGCCAGCAGCTCCTCTAGCGGGGGGCCTTCCTACAATGAGCAGTTCTTC
TRBJ2-7 | . | TRBV6-5 | . | CASSLSPGHNYEQYF | TGTGCCAGCAGTCTCTCCCCGGGACACAACTACGAGCAGTACTTC
TRBJ1-5 | TRBD1 | TRBV28 | . | CATLLAGGTQPQHF | TGTGCCACACTCCTCGCAGGGGGCACTCAGCCCCAGCATTTT
TRBJ2-7 | . | TRBV6-5 | many | CASSPITHAEQYF | TGTGCCAGCAGCCCGATTACACACGCCGAGCAGTACTTC
TRBJ2-1 | TRBD1 | TRBV4-1 | . | CASSPGQGADNEQFF | TGCGCCAGCAGCCCGGGACAGGGGGCAGACAATGAGCAGTTCTTC
TRBJ1-2 | . | TRBV2 | . | CASSDVGGIAYGYTF | TGTGCCAGCAGTGATGTTGGGGGGATTGCTTATGGCTACACCTTC
TRBJ2-7 | . | TRBV9 | . | CASSVGFYSYEQYF | TGTGCCAGCAGCGTAGGCTTCTACTCCTACGAGCAGTACTTC
TRBJ2-1 | . | TRBV7-8 | . | CASSFRFGGRNEQFF | TGTGCCAGCAGCTTTCGGTTTGGGGGCAGGAATGAGCAGTTCTTC
TRBJ1-5 | TRBD1 | TRBV27 | . | CASSSPSTGGDNQPQHF | TGTGCCAGCAGTTCCCCCTCAACAGGGGGCGACAATCAGCCCCAGCATTTT
TRBJ1-1 | . | TRBV11-2 | . | CASSFGPNRVDTEAFF | TGTGCCAGCAGCTTCGGGCCCAACAGGGTAGACACTGAAGCTTTCTTT
TRBJ2-3 | . | TRBV5-1 | . | CASSLAPRDTQYF | TGCGCCAGCAGCTTGGCCCCGAGAGATACGCAGTATTTT
TRBJ1-2 | . | TRBV10-3 | . | CAISVAGGYTF | TGTGCCATCAGTGTCGCCGGGGGCTACACCTTC
TRBJ1-1 | TRBD1 | TRBV5-6 | once | CASSWRQGVGTEAFF | TGTGCCAGCAGCTGGCGACAGGGTGTAGGCACTGAAGCTTTCTTT
TRBJ2-7 | TRBD1 | TRBV28 | . | CASSGGQGATSYEQYF | TGTGCCAGCAGTGGTGGACAGGGGGCGACCTCCTACGAGCAGTACTTC
TRBJ1-6 | . | TRBV28 | . | CASSLGSSYNSPLHF | TGTGCCAGCAGCCTAGGTAGCTCCTATAATTCACCCCTCCACTTT
TRBJ2-1 | TRBD2 | TRBV4-1 | . | CASSPPGLAGRGEQFF | TGCGCCAGCAGCCCACCGGGACTAGCGGGCAGGGGAGAGCAGTTCTTC